The present entry profiles one TCR beta chain with its context. This clonotype was counted between two and nine times. Its antigen remains undetermined. Nothing much larger sits one base from this clone, and base qualities are not available. Reads for this sample came from an Illumina HiSeq 2500. TCR beta libraries were prepared by quantitative 5'-RACE with molecular barcodes. The authors' analysis ran thus. Disease-linked TCR variants were identified with a new computational method built on a probabilistic model of VDJ rearrangement. TCRdb cleaned the public reads at Q25 with fastp, built clones with MiXCR and kept in-frame beta chains. Records with the same CDR3 protein are collapsed into one entry carrying the most frequent genes and DNA. The V and J calls were not made by the authors but by TCRdb's processing. The sample table holds about 460,000 distinct CDR3 sequences, of which less than 6% were seen once. The ten largest account for around 3.4% of the sample.

The data were taken from a study of CD8 T cells in ankylosing spondylitis (dated by TCRdb to 2016 to 2017). Background for the entire study: The study set out to find disease-linked TCR variants by profiling T cell receptor beta repertoires in ankylosing spondylitis patients and healthy donors. The whole study cohort included over a hundred healthy donors and around 25 ankylosing spondylitis patients. Samples of peripheral blood were taken, and for ankylosing spondylitis patients, synovial fluid was collected as well.

The paper's findings and limits, for the study overall: A TCR beta motif made up of fewer than 10 highly homologous amino acid variants appeared to be characteristic of blood from ankylosing spondylitis patients. In peripheral blood, the disease-linked clones were found at relatively low frequencies and had a CD8+ phenotype. Some TCR beta motif variants had previously been reported in synovial fluid and blood of reactive arthritis patients, which suggested common disease-initiation mechanisms. The disease-linked clones were reported to be significantly enriched in matched synovial fluid samples from ankylosing spondylitis patients.

Via the germline V gene, CDR1 is MNHNS and CDR2 SASEGT. Including cysteine and phenylalanine, the CDR3 has 15 amino acids. Just CDR3 DNA is preserved here, 45 bases in frame from base 1. V is cut by 0 bases and J by 8 bases, and the space between the germline ends is 16 bases. Material: blood, either unsorted or a sorted T cell fraction (not recorded which). The chain employs TRBV6-1 and TRBJ1-2, with no confident D gene call. The receptor comes from a male donor with ankylosing spondylitis. The sequenced DNA is TGTGCCAGCAGTGAAGCTCACGGAGTTGGATCGGGCTACACCTTC. This sequence encodes CASSEAHGVGSGYTF.